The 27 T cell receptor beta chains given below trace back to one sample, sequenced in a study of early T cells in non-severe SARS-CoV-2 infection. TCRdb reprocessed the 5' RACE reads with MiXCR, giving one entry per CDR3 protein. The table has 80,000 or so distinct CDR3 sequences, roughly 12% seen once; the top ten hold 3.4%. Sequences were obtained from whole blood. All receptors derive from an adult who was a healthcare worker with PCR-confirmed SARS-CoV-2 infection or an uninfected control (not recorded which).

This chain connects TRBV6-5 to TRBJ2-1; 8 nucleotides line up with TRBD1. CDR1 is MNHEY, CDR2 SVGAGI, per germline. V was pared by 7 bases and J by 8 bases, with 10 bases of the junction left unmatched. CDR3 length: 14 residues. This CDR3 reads CASTTGGRGDEQFF. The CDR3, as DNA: TGTGCCAGCACCACAGGGGGGAGAGGTGATGAGCAGTTCTTC.

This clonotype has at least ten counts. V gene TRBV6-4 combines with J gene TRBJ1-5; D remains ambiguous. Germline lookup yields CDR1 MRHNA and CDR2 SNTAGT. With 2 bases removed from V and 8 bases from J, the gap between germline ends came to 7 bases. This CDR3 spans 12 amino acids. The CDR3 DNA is TGTGCCAGCAGTGACCCTGGGGAGCCCCAGCATTTT. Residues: CASSDPGEPQHF.

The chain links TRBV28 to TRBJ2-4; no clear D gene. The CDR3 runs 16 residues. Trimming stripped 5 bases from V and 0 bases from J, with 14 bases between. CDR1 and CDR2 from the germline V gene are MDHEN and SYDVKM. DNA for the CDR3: TGTGCCAGCAGTCCCCGGTCCCAACTAGCCAAAAACATTCAGTACTTC. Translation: CASSPRSQLAKNIQYF.

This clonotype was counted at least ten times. CDR3: CASSLSTGADDYGYTF. The CDR3 DNA reads TGTGCCAGCAGTTTATCAACAGGGGCCGATGACTATGGCTACACCTTC. This sequence joins TRBV28 and TRBJ1-2, with 7 nucleotides matching TRBD1. From germline, CDR1 is MDHEN and CDR2 SYDVKM. The CDR3 totals 16 residues. The V segment lost 1 base and the J segment 3 bases; nucleotides outside the gene matches: 8.

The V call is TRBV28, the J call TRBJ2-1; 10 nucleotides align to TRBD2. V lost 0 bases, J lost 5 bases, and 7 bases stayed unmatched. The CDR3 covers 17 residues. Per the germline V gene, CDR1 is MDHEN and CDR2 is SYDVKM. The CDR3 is CASSLWASGRSDNEQFF. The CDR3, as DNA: TGTGCCAGCAGTTTATGGGCTAGCGGGAGATCTGACAATGAGCAGTTCTTC. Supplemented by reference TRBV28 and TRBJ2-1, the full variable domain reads DVKVTQSSRYLVKRTGEKVFLECVQDMDHENMFWYRQDPGLGLRLIYFSYDVKMKEKGDIPEGYSVSREKKERFSLILESASTNQTSMYLCASSLWASGRSDNEQFFGPGTRLTVL.

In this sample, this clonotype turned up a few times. For the CDR3, the DNA is TGCAGCGTTGAAAGGTGGGACAGGGGACCAGATACGCAGTATTTT. Residues: CSVERWDRGPDTQYF. The chain has TRBV29-1 and TRBJ2-3, with 10 positions matching TRBD1. The CDR3 contains 15 residues. The V gene's germline CDR1 is SQVTM and CDR2 ANQGSEA. Trimming cost V 2 bases and J 4 bases; bases outside gene matches: 6.

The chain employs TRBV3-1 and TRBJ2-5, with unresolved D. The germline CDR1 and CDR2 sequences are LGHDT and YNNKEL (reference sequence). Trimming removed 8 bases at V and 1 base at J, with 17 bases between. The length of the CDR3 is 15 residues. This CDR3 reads CASVSSGRLQETQYF. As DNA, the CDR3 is TGTGCCAGCGTATCGTCAGGACGCCTCCAAGAGACCCAGTACTTC.

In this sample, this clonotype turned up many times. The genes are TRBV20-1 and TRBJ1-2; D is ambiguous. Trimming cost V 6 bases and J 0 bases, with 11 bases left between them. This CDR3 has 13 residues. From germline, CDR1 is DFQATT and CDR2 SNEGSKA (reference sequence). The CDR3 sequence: CSAQRTTNYGYTF. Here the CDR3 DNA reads TGCAGTGCCCAAAGGACGACTAACTATGGCTACACCTTC.

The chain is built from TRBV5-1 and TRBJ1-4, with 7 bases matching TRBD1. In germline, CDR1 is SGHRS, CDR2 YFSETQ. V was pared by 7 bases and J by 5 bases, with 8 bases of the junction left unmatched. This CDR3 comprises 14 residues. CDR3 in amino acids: CASSFLTGNEKLFF. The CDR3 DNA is TGCGCCAGCTCCTTTTTGACAGGGAATGAAAAACTGTTTTTT.

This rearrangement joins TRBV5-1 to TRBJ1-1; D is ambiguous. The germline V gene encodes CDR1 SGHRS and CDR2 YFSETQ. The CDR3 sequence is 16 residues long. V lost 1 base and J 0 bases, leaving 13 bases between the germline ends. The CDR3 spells CASSLFVDGMNTEAFF. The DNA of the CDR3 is TGCGCCAGCAGCTTGTTCGTCGACGGAATGAACACTGAAGCTTTCTTT.

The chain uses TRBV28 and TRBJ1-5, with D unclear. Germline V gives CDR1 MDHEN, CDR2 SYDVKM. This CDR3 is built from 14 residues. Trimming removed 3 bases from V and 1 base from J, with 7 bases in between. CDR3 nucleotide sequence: TGTGCCAGCAGTTTTCCGAGGAGCAATCAGCCCCAGCATTTT. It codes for CASSFPRSNQPQHF.

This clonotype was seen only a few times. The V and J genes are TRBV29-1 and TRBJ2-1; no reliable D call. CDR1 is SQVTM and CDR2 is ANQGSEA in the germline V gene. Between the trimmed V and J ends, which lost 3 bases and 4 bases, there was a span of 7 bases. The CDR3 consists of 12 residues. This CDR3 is CSVDPGYNEQFF. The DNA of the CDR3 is TGCAGCGTTGATCCAGGTTACAATGAGCAGTTCTTC.

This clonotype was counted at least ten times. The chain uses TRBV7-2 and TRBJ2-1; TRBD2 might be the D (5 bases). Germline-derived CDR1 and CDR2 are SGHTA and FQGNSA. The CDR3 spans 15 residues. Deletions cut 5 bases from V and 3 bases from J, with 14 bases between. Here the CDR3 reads CASSPATRVYNEQFF. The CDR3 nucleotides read TGTGCCAGCAGCCCGGCCACGCGGGTCTACAATGAGCAGTTCTTC.

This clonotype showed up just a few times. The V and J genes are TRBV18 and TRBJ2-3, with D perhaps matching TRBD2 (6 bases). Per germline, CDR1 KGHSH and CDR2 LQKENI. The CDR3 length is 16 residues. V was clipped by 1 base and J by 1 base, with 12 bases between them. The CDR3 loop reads CASSPQSGLGTDTQYF. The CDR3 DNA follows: TGTGCCAGCTCACCACAGAGCGGGTTGGGCACAGATACGCAGTATTTT.

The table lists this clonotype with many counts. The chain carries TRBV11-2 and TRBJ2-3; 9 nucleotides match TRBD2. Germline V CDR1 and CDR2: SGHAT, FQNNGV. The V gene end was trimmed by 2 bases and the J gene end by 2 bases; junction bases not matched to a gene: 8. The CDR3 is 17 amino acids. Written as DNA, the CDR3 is TGTGCCAGCAGCTTATCGGCGGGAGGGCGTGACACAGATACGCAGTATTTT. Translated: CASSLSAGGRDTDTQYF.

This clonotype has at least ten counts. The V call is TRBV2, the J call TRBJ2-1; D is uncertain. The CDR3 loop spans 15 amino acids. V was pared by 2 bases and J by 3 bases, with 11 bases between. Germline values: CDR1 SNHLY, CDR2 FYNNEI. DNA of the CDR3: TGTGCCAGCAGTGAAAAAGTAGCAGTCTACAATGAGCAGTTCTTC. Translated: CASSEKVAVYNEQFF.

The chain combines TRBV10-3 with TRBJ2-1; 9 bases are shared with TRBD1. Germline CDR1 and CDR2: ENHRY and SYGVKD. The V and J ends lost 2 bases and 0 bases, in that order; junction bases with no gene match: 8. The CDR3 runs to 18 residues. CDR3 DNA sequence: TGTGCCATCAGTGAGATTACAGGGGGCGTAGTCTCCTACAATGAGCAGTTCTTC. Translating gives CAISEITGGVVSYNEQFF.

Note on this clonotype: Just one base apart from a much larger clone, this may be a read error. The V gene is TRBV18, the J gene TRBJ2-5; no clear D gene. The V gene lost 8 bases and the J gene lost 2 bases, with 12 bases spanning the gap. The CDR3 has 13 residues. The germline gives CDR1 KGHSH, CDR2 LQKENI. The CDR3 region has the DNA TGTGCCAGCACTCCGTGGAGACAAGAGACCCAGTACTTC. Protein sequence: CASTPWRQETQYF.

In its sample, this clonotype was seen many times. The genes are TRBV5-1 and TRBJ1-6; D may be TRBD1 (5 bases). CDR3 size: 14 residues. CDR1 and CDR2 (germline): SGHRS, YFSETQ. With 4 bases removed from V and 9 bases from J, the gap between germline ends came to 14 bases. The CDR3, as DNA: TGCGCCAGCAGCCAGGACAACGGTGGTTCACCCCTCCACTTT. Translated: CASSQDNGGSPLHF.

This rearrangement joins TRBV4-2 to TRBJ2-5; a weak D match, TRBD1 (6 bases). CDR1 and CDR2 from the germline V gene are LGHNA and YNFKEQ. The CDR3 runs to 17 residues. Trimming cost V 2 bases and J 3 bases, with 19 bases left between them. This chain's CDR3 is CASSQSTGERAEETQYF. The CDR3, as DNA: TGTGCCAGCAGCCAATCGACAGGAGAGAGGGCCGAAGAGACCCAGTACTTC.

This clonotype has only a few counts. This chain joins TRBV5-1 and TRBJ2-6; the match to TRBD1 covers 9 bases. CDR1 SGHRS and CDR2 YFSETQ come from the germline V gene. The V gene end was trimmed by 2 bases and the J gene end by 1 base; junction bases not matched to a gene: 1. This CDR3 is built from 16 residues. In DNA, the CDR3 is TGCGCCAGCAGCTTACAGGGGGCGTCTGGGGCCAACGTCCTGACTTTC. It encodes CASSLQGASGANVLTF.

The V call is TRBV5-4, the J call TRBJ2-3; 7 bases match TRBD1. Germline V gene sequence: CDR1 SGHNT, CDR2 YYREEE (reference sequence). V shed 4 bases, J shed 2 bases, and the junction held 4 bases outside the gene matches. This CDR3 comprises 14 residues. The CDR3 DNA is TGTGCCAGCAGCAGCAGGGGGATCACAGATACGCAGTATTTT. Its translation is CASSSRGITDTQYF. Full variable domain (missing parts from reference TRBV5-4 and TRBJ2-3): ETGVTQSPTHLIKTRGQQVTLRCSSQSGHNTVSWYQQALGQGPQFIFQYYREEENGRGNFPPRFSGLQFPNYSSELNVNALELDDSALYLCASSSRGITDTQYFGPGTRLTVL.

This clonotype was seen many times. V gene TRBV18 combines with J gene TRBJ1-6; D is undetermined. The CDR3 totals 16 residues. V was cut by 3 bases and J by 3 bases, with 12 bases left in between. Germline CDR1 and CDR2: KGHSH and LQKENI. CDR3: CASSPSDKGYNSPLHF. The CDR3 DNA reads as TGTGCCAGCTCACCGTCAGACAAGGGCTATAATTCACCCCTCCACTTT.

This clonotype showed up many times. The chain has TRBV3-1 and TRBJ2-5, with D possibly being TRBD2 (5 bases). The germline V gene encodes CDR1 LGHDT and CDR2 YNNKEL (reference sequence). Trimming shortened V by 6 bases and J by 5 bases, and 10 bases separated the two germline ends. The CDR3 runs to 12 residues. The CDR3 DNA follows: TGTGCCAGCAGGGATAGAGGGGAGACCCAGTACTTC. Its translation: CASRDRGETQYF.

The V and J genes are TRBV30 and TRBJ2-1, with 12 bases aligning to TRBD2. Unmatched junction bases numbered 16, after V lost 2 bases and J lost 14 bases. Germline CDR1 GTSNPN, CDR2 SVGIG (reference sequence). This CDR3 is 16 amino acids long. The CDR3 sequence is CAWSRPGLAGPSSKFF. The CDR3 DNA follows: TGTGCCTGGAGTCGACCCGGACTAGCGGGGCCAAGTTCTAAGTTCTTC.

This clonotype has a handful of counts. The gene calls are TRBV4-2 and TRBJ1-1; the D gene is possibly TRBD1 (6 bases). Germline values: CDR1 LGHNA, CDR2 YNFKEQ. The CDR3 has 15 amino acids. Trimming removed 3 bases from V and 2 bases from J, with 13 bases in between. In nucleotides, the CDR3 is TGTGCCAGCAGCCACCCCGACAGGTTAAACACTGAAGCTTTCTTT. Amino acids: CASSHPDRLNTEAFF.

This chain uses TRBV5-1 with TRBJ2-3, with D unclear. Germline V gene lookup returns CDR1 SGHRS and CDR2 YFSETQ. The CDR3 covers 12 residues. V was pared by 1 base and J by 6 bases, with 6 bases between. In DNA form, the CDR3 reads TGCGCCAGCAGCTTGCCCCCGGATACGCAGTATTTT. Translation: CASSLPPDTQYF.